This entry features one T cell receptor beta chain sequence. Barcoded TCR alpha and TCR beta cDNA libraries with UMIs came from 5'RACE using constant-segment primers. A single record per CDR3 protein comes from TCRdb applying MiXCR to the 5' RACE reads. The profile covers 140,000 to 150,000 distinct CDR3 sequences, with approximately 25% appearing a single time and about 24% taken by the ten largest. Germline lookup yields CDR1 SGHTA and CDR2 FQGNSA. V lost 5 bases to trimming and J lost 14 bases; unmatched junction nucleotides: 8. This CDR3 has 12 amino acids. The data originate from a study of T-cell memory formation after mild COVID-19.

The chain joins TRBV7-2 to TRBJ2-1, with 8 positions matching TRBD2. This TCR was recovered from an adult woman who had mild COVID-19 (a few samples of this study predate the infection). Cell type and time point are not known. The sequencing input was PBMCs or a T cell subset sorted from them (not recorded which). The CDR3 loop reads CASSLNPGGEFF. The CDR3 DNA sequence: TGTGCCAGCAGCCTCAACCCCGGGGGGGAGTTCTTC.